One sample yielded the 32 T cell receptor beta chains listed below, sequenced in a study of shared clonotypes between healthy human individuals. Some clones are missing from TCRdb's copy, which holds only in-frame ones; the method was immunoSEQ multiplex PCR. Of 600,000 to 750,000 clones detected, 55% to 75% appear once; the ten largest clones hold 1.8%. The sample taken for sequencing was memory CD4+ T cells sorted from blood. As to subset: CD45RA-negative fraction. All receptors come from a woman aged 25 to 39 in good health.

V usage is TRBV5-4 and J usage is TRBJ2-1; 11 nucleotides align to TRBD2. Unmatched junction bases numbered 4, after V lost 4 bases and J lost 4 bases. The CDR3 consists of 15 residues. Germline CDR1 is SGHNT and CDR2 is YYREEE (reference sequence). CDR3 amino acids: CASSAPSGRYNEQFF. The CDR3 nucleotides read TGTGCCAGCAGCGCGCCTAGCGGGAGGTACAATGAGCAGTTCTTC.

CDR3 residues: CASSYDRQETQYF. DNA for the CDR3: TGTGCCAGCAGCTACGACAGGCAAGAGACCCAGTACTTC. V gene TRBV7-2 combines with J gene TRBJ2-5, with D maybe TRBD1 (6 bases). The V and J ends lost 4 bases and 2 bases respectively, with 8 bases between them. There are 13 residues in the CDR3. From germline, CDR1 is SGHTA and CDR2 FQGNSA.

The chain joins TRBV5-5 to TRBJ2-3, with 15 bases aligning to TRBD2. V shed 3 bases, J shed 2 bases, and the junction held 1 base outside the gene matches. CDR1 SGHKS and CDR2 YYEKEE come from the germline V gene (reference sequence). This CDR3 comprises 16 residues. CDR3 in amino acids: CASSWTSGRATDTQYF. In DNA form, the CDR3 reads TGTGCCAGCAGCTGGACTAGCGGGAGGGCCACAGATACGCAGTATTTT. Looking up the rest from reference TRBV5-5 and TRBJ2-3 gives the full variable domain: DAGVTQSPTHLIKTRGQQVTLRCSPISGHKSVSWYQQVLGQGPQFIFQYYEKEERGRGNFPDRFSARQFPNYSSELNVNALLLGDSALYLCASSWTSGRATDTQYFGPGTRLTVL.

Notes on this clone: In the same sample, other DNA sequences code for this CDR3. This chain uses TRBV11-2 with TRBJ2-7, with D tentatively TRBD1 or TRBD2 (5 bases each). V was clipped by 0 bases and J by 1 base, with 7 bases between them. The CDR3 is 14 residues long. CDR1 is SGHAT and CDR2 is FQNNGV in the germline V gene. The CDR3 loop reads CASSLDGGSYEQYF. CDR3 nucleotides: TGTGCCAGCAGCTTAGATGGGGGTTCCTACGAGCAGTACTTC.

The genes are TRBV5-1 and TRBJ1-2; D gene unclear. The CDR3 is 14 amino acids. Per germline, CDR1 SGHRS and CDR2 YFSETQ. V was pared by 4 bases and J by 1 base, with 11 bases between. CDR3 residues: CASSLWTDNYGYTF. CDR3 bases: TGCGCCAGCAGCCTATGGACGGATAACTATGGCTACACCTTC.

The rearrangement links TRBV2 to TRBJ2-1; 8 bases are a match to TRBD2. CDR3 length equals 14 residues. Looked up from germline, CDR1 is SNHLY and CDR2 is FYNNEI. V shed 10 bases, J shed 7 bases, and the junction held 12 bases outside the gene matches. CDR3 bases: TGTGCCATCTTCCGGCTAGCGGGTTCTAATGAGCAGTTCTTC. Encoded protein: CAIFRLAGSNEQFF.

This clone occurred many times. The chain couples TRBV18 to TRBJ2-7; a weak D match, TRBD2 (6 bases). CDR1 is KGHSH, CDR2 LQKENI, per germline. Trimming cost V 2 bases and J 6 bases, with 14 bases left between them. This CDR3 is built from 14 residues. CDR3 DNA sequence: TGTGCCAGCTCACCAGCCGGGGGTTTAGGCGAGCAGTACTTC. Residues: CASSPAGGLGEQYF.

The chain combines TRBV5-8 with TRBJ2-5; the match to TRBD2 covers 8 bases. The CDR3 is 18 amino acids. The junction had 10 bases not matched to a gene; V was cut back by 0 bases and J by 0 bases. The V gene's germline CDR1 is SGHTS and CDR2 YDEGEE. The CDR3 spells CASSLGRLASLYQETQYF. In nucleotides, the CDR3 is TGTGCCAGCAGCTTGGGTCGACTAGCGAGTTTGTACCAAGAGACCCAGTACTTC.

The chain has TRBV2 and TRBJ1-3; D ambiguous. The CDR3 runs 12 residues. The V and J ends lost 6 bases and 4 bases respectively, with 7 bases between them. Germline CDR1 reads SNHLY; CDR2 reads FYNNEI. The CDR3 DNA is TGTGCCAGCAGCCCAAACGGAAACACCATATATTTT. Protein product: CASSPNGNTIYF.

The chain links TRBV18 to TRBJ2-3; 7 bases agree with TRBD2. The CDR3 has 16 amino acids. Germline V gene sequence: CDR1 KGHSH, CDR2 LQKENI. V dropped 3 bases and J dropped 1; count of bases not matched to a gene: 7. This CDR3 is CASSPLQGGGTDTQYF. CDR3 coding DNA: TGTGCCAGCTCACCTTTGCAGGGAGGGGGCACAGATACGCAGTATTTT.

Written as DNA, the CDR3 is TGTGCCAGCAGTGGCACGACAGTCCCCTATGGCTACACCTTC. Translating it yields CASSGTTVPYGYTF. The gene calls are TRBV6-5 and TRBJ1-2; tentatively, D is TRBD1 (5 bases). This CDR3 comprises 14 residues. CDR1 is MNHEY and CDR2 is SVGAGI in the germline V gene. Between the trimmed V and J ends, which lost 5 bases and 4 bases, there was a span of 14 bases.

This clone has only one observation. This chain joins TRBV5-5 and TRBJ1-5, with a possible D match to TRBD1 (6 bases). Trimming removed 2 bases from V and 0 bases from J, with 12 bases in between. The CDR3 consists of 16 residues. Per germline, CDR1 SGHKS and CDR2 YYEKEE (reference sequence). In DNA form, the CDR3 reads TGTGCCAGCAGCTTAACAACAGGGTATAGCAATCAGCCCCAGCATTTT. Translating gives CASSLTTGYSNQPQHF.

This clone has only a few counts. J is TRBJ2-4 and V is TRBV5-1; 11 bases align to TRBD2. With 1 base clipped from V and 9 bases from J, the junction kept 0 bases outside the gene matches. This CDR3 has 13 amino acids. The germline V gene encodes CDR1 SGHRS and CDR2 YFSETQ. The CDR3 DNA is TGCGCCAGCAGCTTGACTAGCGGGAGCATTCAGTACTTC. Protein sequence: CASSLTSGSIQYF.

The chain has TRBV2 and TRBJ1-4, with D maybe TRBD1 (5 bases). V lost 6 bases to trimming and J lost 8 bases, with 16 bases between them. This CDR3 has 14 residues. Germline V gives CDR1 SNHLY, CDR2 FYNNEI. As DNA, the CDR3 is TGTGCCAGCAGGGCTCGGGGGATTCGAGAAAAACTGTTTTTT. The encoded protein is CASRARGIREKLFF.

This clone appeared many times. The chain has TRBV4-1 and TRBJ2-3; TRBD2 matches 8 bases. The germline CDR1 and CDR2 sequences are MGHRA and YSYEKL. The junction had 8 bases not matched to a gene; V was cut back by 1 base and J by 2 bases. The CDR3 totals 17 residues. CDR3: CASSQAGTGGITDTQYF. The CDR3 nucleotides read TGCGCCAGCAGCCAAGCCGGGACGGGAGGGATCACAGATACGCAGTATTTT.

The genes are TRBV9 and TRBJ2-2, with 12 nucleotides matching TRBD2. This CDR3 region has 16 residues. Germline values: CDR1 SGDLS, CDR2 YYNGEE. The junction had 3 bases not matched to a gene; V was cut back by 1 base and J by 5 bases. DNA of the CDR3: TGTGCCAGCAGCGTACCGGGACTAGCGGGTACCGGGGAGCTGTTTTTT. Its translation is CASSVPGLAGTGELFF.

The rearrangement links TRBV7-2 to TRBJ1-6, with D hard to call. With 0 bases removed from V and 10 bases from J, the gap between germline ends came to 10 bases. The CDR3 has 14 residues. CDR1 is SGHTA and CDR2 is FQGNSA in the germline V gene. The DNA for the CDR3 is TGTGCCAGCAGCTTAGCCGGGTTCGCGTCACCCCTCCACTTT. It codes for CASSLAGFASPLHF.

The chain has TRBV7-8 and TRBJ2-3; 13 bases match TRBD2. CDR3 length: 16 residues. V dropped 5 bases and J dropped 2; count of bases not matched to a gene: 4. Germline loops: CDR1 SGHVS, CDR2 FQNEAQ. The CDR3: CASSPGLAGNTDTQYF. In nucleotides, the CDR3 is TGTGCCAGCAGCCCGGGACTAGCGGGGAACACAGATACGCAGTATTTT.

The chain recombines TRBV19 with TRBJ2-2, with 9 nucleotides matching TRBD2. Germline-derived CDR1 and CDR2 are LNHDA and SQIVND (reference sequence). The CDR3 extends over 14 amino acids. The V gene end was trimmed by 3 bases and the J gene end by 6 bases; junction bases not matched to a gene: 2. The CDR3 loop reads CASSISGSAGELFF. DNA of the CDR3: TGTGCCAGTAGTATTAGCGGGAGTGCCGGGGAGCTGTTTTTT.

Only a few counts were recorded for this clone. This chain uses TRBV2 with TRBJ2-1; 10 nucleotides agree with TRBD2. In germline, CDR1 is SNHLY, CDR2 FYNNEI. The CDR3 has 15 residues. With 4 bases clipped from V and 6 bases from J, the junction kept 6 bases outside the gene matches. For the CDR3, the DNA is TGTGCCAGCAGTGCCGGACTAGCGGTCTTCAATGAGCAGTTCTTC. Translated, it gives CASSAGLAVFNEQFF. Full variable domain (outside the CDR3, taken from reference TRBV2 and TRBJ2-1): EPEVTQTPSHQVTQMGQEVILRCVPISNHLYFYWYRQILGQKVEFLVSFYNNEISEKSEIFDDQFSVERPDGSNFTLKIRSTKLEDSAMYFCASSAGLAVFNEQFFGPGTRLTVL.

This clone was counted a few times. The chain has TRBV19 and TRBJ1-2; D uncertain. Germline values: CDR1 LNHDA, CDR2 SQIVND (reference sequence). With 2 bases removed from V and 7 bases from J, the gap between germline ends came to 11 bases. CDR3 length: 13 residues. CDR3 DNA: TGTGCCAGTAGTATACCGGGGTCATTTGGCTACACCTTC. Residues: CASSIPGSFGYTF.

The chain links TRBV2 to TRBJ2-3, with 11 bases lining up with TRBD2. Germline trimming cut 7 bases from V and 4 bases from J; bases unmatched to any gene: 7. This CDR3 contains 15 residues. Germline CDR1 is SNHLY and CDR2 is FYNNEI. This CDR3 is CASTRLAGLADTQYF. CDR3 nucleotides: TGTGCCAGCACCAGACTAGCGGGATTGGCAGATACGCAGTATTTT.

The V gene is TRBV7-9, the J gene TRBJ2-3; 8 bases agree with TRBD2. With 4 bases clipped from V and 0 bases from J, the junction kept 12 bases outside the gene matches. Looked up from germline, CDR1 is SEHNR and CDR2 is FQNEAQ (reference sequence). This CDR3 comprises 18 residues. CDR3 coding DNA: TGTGCCAGCAGCTCGAAAAGACTAGCGTACTACAGCACAGATACGCAGTATTTT. Residues: CASSSKRLAYYSTDTQYF.

The chain carries TRBV5-4 and TRBJ2-1; 13 bases map to TRBD2. After removal of 4 bases from V and 8 bases from J, the junction contained 3 bases not matched to a gene. Germline loops: CDR1 SGHNT, CDR2 YYREEE (reference sequence). The CDR3 loop spans 14 amino acids. The CDR3 loop is CASSQGLAGDEQFF. CDR3 bases: TGTGCCAGCAGCCAAGGACTAGCGGGAGATGAGCAGTTCTTC.

This clone was detected once. V gene TRBV27 combines with J gene TRBJ2-7, with D perhaps matching TRBD1 (6 bases). V lost 4 bases to trimming and J lost 4 bases, with 17 bases between them. This CDR3 is 15 amino acids long. Germline V lookup: CDR1 MNHEY, CDR2 SMNVEV (reference sequence). The CDR3 DNA reads TGTGCCAGCAGTTCCCCCCACCTACAGGGATACGAGCAGTACTTC. Protein product: CASSSPHLQGYEQYF.

This clone was recorded a few times. Other DNA sequences of this sample code for an identical CDR3. The rearrangement links TRBV7-2 to TRBJ1-1, with D uncertain. The germline CDR1 and CDR2 sequences are SGHTA and FQGNSA. This CDR3 has 14 amino acids. The V end was cut by 1 base, the J end by 2 bases, with 8 bases between. The CDR3 DNA is TGTGCCAGCAGCTTAGGAAGAGGCAACACTGAAGCTTTCTTT. Translation gives CASSLGRGNTEAFF.

The V gene is TRBV9, the J gene TRBJ2-3, with 14 bases matching TRBD2. Trimming cost V 3 bases and J 4 bases; bases outside gene matches: 1. CDR3 size: 15 residues. In germline, CDR1 is SGDLS, CDR2 YYNGEE. Written as DNA, the CDR3 is TGTGCCAGCAGCGGGACTAGCGGGAGGTCAGATACGCAGTATTTT. Protein: CASSGTSGRSDTQYF.

This chain connects TRBV11-3 to TRBJ2-1; 9 nucleotides agree with TRBD2. V lost 5 bases to trimming and J lost 6 bases; unmatched junction nucleotides: 2. The CDR3 is 13 residues long. The V gene's germline CDR1 is SGHNT and CDR2 YENEEA. This CDR3 is CASSPLAGNEQFF. Here the CDR3 DNA reads TGTGCCAGCAGCCCACTAGCGGGCAATGAGCAGTTCTTC.

Concerning this clone itself: The sample contains more than one DNA sequence encoding this CDR3. This chain joins TRBV18 and TRBJ2-7; 15 nucleotides agree with TRBD2. There are 15 residues in the CDR3. The V gene's germline CDR1 is KGHSH and CDR2 LQKENI. J was trimmed by 7 bases and V by 1 base; bases with no gene match: 2. The CDR3 region is CASSPRTSGRDEQYF. The CDR3 coding sequence is TGTGCCAGCTCACCACGGACTAGCGGGAGGGATGAGCAGTACTTC.

This sequence joins TRBV19 and TRBJ2-3, with D unresolved. The CDR3 loop spans 15 amino acids. Trimming shortened V by 3 bases and J by 1 base, and 11 bases separated the two germline ends. The germline gives CDR1 LNHDA, CDR2 SQIVND (reference sequence). CDR3 DNA sequence: TGTGCCAGTAGTATTAAGGGCACGCGCACAGATACGCAGTATTTT. Its translation: CASSIKGTRTDTQYF.

This chain links TRBV29-1 with TRBJ2-1, with D possibly being TRBD1 (5 bases). CDR1 SQVTM and CDR2 ANQGSEA come from the germline V gene. The V end was cut by 3 bases, the J end by 2 bases, with 8 bases between. The CDR3 runs to 13 residues. The CDR3 DNA reads TGCAGCGTTGAGCAGGGCACCTACAATGAGCAGTTCTTC. Its protein is CSVEQGTYNEQFF.

This chain joins TRBV29-1 and TRBJ1-1, with a weak D call TRBD1 (5 bases). Germline CDR1 is SQVTM and CDR2 is ANQGSEA. V was trimmed by 7 bases and J by 4 bases, leaving 16 bases between them. CDR3 length equals 13 residues. The CDR3 region has the DNA TGCAGCGGGTGTCCAGGGTATGGCACTGAAGCTTTCTTT. Residues: CSGCPGYGTEAFF.